These 2 T cell receptor beta chains share one sample of origin, sequenced in a study of CD8+CD57+ T cells in acquired aplastic anemia. Profiling of TCR beta VDJ combinations and CDR3 sequences used genomic DNA as template. TCRdb reanalysed the reads using MiXCR and keeps one entry per CDR3 protein. The data show roughly 300,000 distinct CDR3 sequences, roughly three fifths seen once. Specimen: sorted CD4+, CD8+, or CD8+CD57+ T cells (not recorded which) from PBMCs. These receptors were taken from a human donor with severe aplastic anemia or a healthy control (not recorded which).

In its sample, this clonotype was seen a few times. The genes are TRBV10-3 and TRBJ2-5; D unresolved. V dropped 9 bases and J dropped 5 bases, with 22 bases sitting between them. Germline CDR1 is ENHRY and CDR2 is SYGVKD. The CDR3 is made up of 15 amino acids. CDR3 sequence: CAIRFSGQDGETQYF. CDR3 DNA sequence: TGTGCCATACGATTTTCTGGCCAAGACGGCGAGACCCAGTACTTC.

Note on this clonotype: A clone one base away is much larger, so this may be a read error. The genes are TRBV12-3 or TRBV12-4 and TRBJ1-3; the D gene is possibly TRBD1 (6 bases). The CDR3 covers 12 residues. In DNA, the CDR3 is TGTAGAGCAGGGGACTCTGGAAACACCATATATTTT. Translation gives CRAGDSGNTIYF.